This T cell receptor beta chain was found in a study of beta chain features in type 1 diabetes. Expressed TCRB transcripts were sequenced, since all the RNA that had been isolated was reverse transcribed. Sequencing was performed with immunoSEQ multiplex PCR; in TCRdb, only in-frame clones are kept and a portion is missing. The table lists hundreds of thousands of clones, over 10% of them singletons. Sorting based on CD45RO/CCR7/CD25/CD127/CD95/CD27 separated CD4+ naive, central memory, regulatory and stem cell-like memory cells. J gave up 7 bases and V 1 base, and 6 bases lay outside the gene matches. The CDR3 has 15 residues. Per the germline V gene, CDR1 is SGHTA and CDR2 is FQGNSA.

This chain connects TRBV7-2 to TRBJ2-5; TRBD2 matches 10 bases. The sample was naive CD4+ T cells from blood. The clonotype comes from a woman aged 18-29 years in good health. CDR3 nucleotides: TGTGCCAGCAGCTTAGACGCTAGCGGGGGAGGGACCCAGTACTTC. Amino acid sequence: CASSLDASGGGTQYF.